A selection of T cell receptor beta chains follows, all from one sample in a study of neurological immune-mediated disorders. Using its own MiXCR run on the 5' RACE reads, TCRdb lists one record per CDR3 protein. This table has fewer than 25,000 distinct CDR3 sequences, under 15% appearing once. Sequences were obtained from PBMCs. These receptors came from a woman aged 40 to 50 with HTLV-1-associated myelopathy (HAM/TSP). Both conserved end residues are part of each CDR3. The D gene is left open where the match is weak. The size of a clone is reported for some rows only, either as once, few or many, or as a class for expanded clones.

size: many; D: TRBD2; J: TRBJ2-1; V: TRBV9; CDR3: CASSAGLDAYNEQFF; DNA: TGTGCCAGCAGCGCAGGACTAGATGCCTACAATGAGCAGTTCTTC
size: many; D: .; J: TRBJ1-1; V: TRBV14; CDR3: CASSPDVNTEAFF; DNA: TGTGCCAGCAGCCCAGACGTGAACACTGAAGCTTTCTTT
size: many; D: .; J: TRBJ2-7; V: TRBV2; CDR3: CASTEDPGSTYEQYF; DNA: TGTGCCAGCACTGAAGATCCCGGCAGTACCTACGAGCAGTACTTC
size: many; D: .; J: TRBJ1-2; V: TRBV9; CDR3: CASSVCRDGYTF; DNA: TGTGCCAGCAGCGTCTGTAGGGATGGCTACACCTTC
size: many; D: .; J: TRBJ2-7; V: TRBV4-3; CDR3: CASSQERTDFYEQYF; DNA: TGCGCCAGCAGCCAAGAAAGGACAGATTTCTACGAGCAGTACTTC
size: many; D: .; J: TRBJ2-1; V: TRBV3-1; CDR3: CASSQDRGVNEQFF; DNA: TGTGCCAGCAGCCAAGACAGGGGTGTGAATGAGCAGTTCTTC
size: many; D: .; J: TRBJ2-3; V: TRBV7-2; CDR3: CASGVSTDTQYF; DNA: TGTGCCAGCGGGGTTAGCACAGATACGCAGTATTTT
size: many; D: .; J: TRBJ2-2; V: TRBV5-1; CDR3: CASSDHAARTPYNTGELFF; DNA: TGCGCCAGCAGCGATCATGCGGCCAGAACGCCATATAACACCGGGGAGCTGTTTTTT
size: many; D: TRBD1; J: TRBJ2-7; V: TRBV5-1; CDR3: CASSLGQGPYEQYF; DNA: TGCGCCAGCAGCCTGGGACAGGGACCCTACGAGCAGTACTTC
size: many; D: .; J: TRBJ1-6; V: TRBV11-2; CDR3: CASSLGQGGSPLHF; DNA: TGTGCCAGCAGCTTAGGGCAGGGAGGGTCACCCCTCCACTTT
size: few; D: .; J: TRBJ1-5; V: TRBV6-5; CDR3: CATGYNQPQHF; DNA: TGTGCCACCGGGTATAATCAGCCCCAGCATTTT
size: many; D: .; J: TRBJ1-2; V: TRBV5-1; CDR3: CASSWGERDGYTF; DNA: TGCGCCAGCAGCTGGGGGGAGAGGGATGGCTACACCTTC
size: many; D: TRBD1; J: TRBJ2-7; V: TRBV7-7; CDR3: CASSQDRGYEQYF; DNA: TGTGCCAGCAGCCAAGACAGGGGCTACGAGCAGTACTTC
size: many; D: .; J: TRBJ1-2; V: TRBV20-1; CDR3: CSARDYRPPYGYTF; DNA: TGCAGTGCTAGAGATTACAGACCCCCCTATGGCTACACCTTC
size: many; D: TRBD2; J: TRBJ2-3; V: TRBV5-1; CDR3: CASSLDLAGSTDTQYF; DNA: TGCGCCAGCAGCTTGGATCTAGCGGGGAGCACAGATACGCAGTATTTT
size: many; D: .; J: TRBJ2-7; V: TRBV7-3; CDR3: CASSPARASYEQYF; DNA: TGTGCCAGCAGCCCCGCTCGGGCCTCCTACGAGCAGTACTTC
size: medium-sized; D: .; J: TRBJ1-6; V: TRBV15; CDR3: CATSRDGNNSPLHF; DNA: TGTGCCACCAGCAGAGACGGGAATAATTCACCCCTCCACTTT
size: many; D: TRBD1; J: TRBJ1-4; V: TRBV12-3/TRBV12-4; CDR3: CASSRDRGPEKLFF; DNA: TGTGCCAGCAGTCGCGACAGGGGGCCGGAAAAACTGTTTTTT
size: many; D: TRBD2; J: TRBJ2-1; V: TRBV12-3/TRBV12-4; CDR3: CASSLELAGGGQLF; DNA: TGTGCCAGCAGTTTAGAGCTAGCGGGGGGGGGCCAACTCTTC
size: many; D: .; J: TRBJ1-2; V: TRBV20-1; CDR3: CSASQGLNGYTF; DNA: TGCAGTGCCTCACAGGGTTTAAATGGCTACACCTTC
size: many; D: .; J: TRBJ1-1; V: TRBV14; CDR3: CASSQLGRERTGAFF; DNA: TGTGCCAGCAGCCAATTGGGCAGGGAAAGGACGGGAGCTTTCTTT
size: many; D: TRBD2; J: TRBJ2-3; V: TRBV7-2; CDR3: CASSPGLAGADTQYF; DNA: TGTGCCAGCAGCCCCGGGCTAGCGGGTGCGGATACGCAGTATTTT
size: .; D: .; J: TRBJ2-3; V: TRBV20-1; CDR3: CSARDLDTQYF; DNA: TGCAGTGCTAGAGATTTAGATACGCAGTATTTT
size: many; D: TRBD1; J: TRBJ2-1; V: TRBV5-1; CDR3: CASSSSTGYNEQFF; DNA: TGCGCCAGCAGCTCTTCGACAGGGTACAATGAGCAGTTCTTC
size: medium-sized; D: .; J: TRBJ2-7; V: TRBV4-3; CDR3: CASSQDEPQAGESYEQYF; DNA: TGCGCCAGCAGCCAAGATGAGCCCCAAGCGGGCGAATCCTACGAGCAGTACTTC
size: many; D: .; J: TRBJ1-6; V: TRBV20-1; CDR3: CSARKGEESSPLHF; DNA: TGCAGTGCTAGAAAAGGGGAGGAGAGTTCACCCCTCCACTTT
size: many; D: TRBD1; J: TRBJ1-1; V: TRBV5-5; CDR3: CASSLEQGTEAFF; DNA: TGTGCCAGCAGCTTGGAACAGGGGACTGAAGCTTTCTTT
size: many; D: TRBD2; J: TRBJ2-2; V: TRBV5-5; CDR3: CASSQGLSSIGELFF; DNA: TGTGCCAGCAGCCAGGGACTATCCTCCATCGGGGAGCTGTTTTTT
size: many; D: .; J: TRBJ2-2; V: TRBV20-1; CDR3: CSASPFATGELFF; DNA: TGCAGTGCCTCGCCCTTTGCCACCGGGGAGCTGTTTTTT
size: many; D: .; J: TRBJ1-5; V: TRBV6-5; CDR3: CASRKRGSNQPQHF; DNA: TGTGCCAGCCGGAAACGGGGGTCTAATCAGCCCCAGCATTTT
size: many; D: TRBD1; J: TRBJ2-1; V: TRBV20-1; CDR3: CSASPVQGARNEQFF; DNA: TGCAGTGCTAGTCCGGTGCAGGGGGCTAGGAATGAGCAGTTCTTC
size: many; D: .; J: TRBJ2-3; V: TRBV5-1; CDR3: CASSWGTRSSTDTQYF; DNA: TGCGCCAGCAGCTGGGGGACGCGATCTAGCACAGATACGCAGTATTTT